The 31 T cell receptor beta chains listed next were all sequenced from one sample in a study of identifying expanded T cells in peripheral blood. Sequencing was performed with immunoSEQ multiplex PCR; in TCRdb, only in-frame clones are kept and a portion is missing. Of fewer than 130,000 clones in the sample, around 89% were seen once. Specimen: blood. All receptors derive from a person aged 18 to 70 in good health.

The V and J genes are TRBV6-1 and TRBJ1-5, with 7 bases identical to TRBD1. V was clipped by 2 bases and J by 0 bases; unmatched bases: 13. Germline lookup yields CDR1 MNHNS and CDR2 SASEGT. The CDR3 runs to 19 residues. The CDR3 DNA sequence: TGTGCCAGCAGTGAACTACCAGGGGGGAGTGGAGTTAGCAATCAGCCCCAGCATTTT. Amino acids: CASSELPGGSGVSNQPQHF.

The genes are TRBV15 and TRBJ2-7; D is undetermined. This CDR3 spans 13 amino acids. The V end lost 0 bases, the J end lost 7 bases, and 10 bases lay between the germline ends. The V gene's germline CDR1 is LNHNV and CDR2 YYDKDF (reference sequence). The CDR3, as DNA: TGTGCCACCAGCAGAGATTATCCTGGAGAGCAGTACTTC. Residues: CATSRDYPGEQYF.

This clone has ten or more counts. The CDR3 DNA follows: TGTGCCAGCAGGCTGACAGGGCCCTCTGGAAACACCATATATTTT. This translates into CASRLTGPSGNTIYF. The chain joins TRBV6-5 to TRBJ1-3, with TRBD1 matching over 7 bases. The germline gives CDR1 MNHEY, CDR2 SVGAGI. With V trimmed by 6 bases and J by 0 bases, 5 bases remained unmatched. CDR3 length: 15 residues.

CDR3 amino acids: CASSIRGGGTDTQYF. CDR3 sequence (DNA): TGTGCCAGTAGTATCCGGGGGGGCGGCACAGATACGCAGTATTTT. The chain carries TRBV19 and TRBJ2-3; 8 bases match TRBD2. The germline gives CDR1 LNHDA, CDR2 SQIVND (reference sequence). The trim removed 3 bases at V and 1 base at J, leaving 3 bases unmatched. The CDR3 spans 15 residues.

The chain is built from TRBV6-5 and TRBJ2-7; the D gene is possibly TRBD1 (6 bases). Germline V gene sequence: CDR1 MNHEY, CDR2 SVGAGI. The V end lost 8 bases, the J end lost 0 bases, and 17 bases lay between the germline ends. This CDR3 comprises 15 residues. Written as DNA, the CDR3 is TGTGCCAGCCGGAGAGGGACATACAGCTCCTACGAGCAGTACTTC. It yields the protein CASRRGTYSSYEQYF.

The rearrangement joins TRBV7-2 to TRBJ1-6; TRBD1 agrees at 7 bases. The CDR3 has 15 residues. Germline loops: CDR1 SGHTA, CDR2 FQGNSA. Trimming cost V 3 bases and J 7 bases; bases outside gene matches: 6. The CDR3 coding sequence is TGTGCCAGCAGCTTGCGGACAGGTTCAAATTCACCCCTCCACTTT. Translating gives CASSLRTGSNSPLHF.

CDR3: CASSLGGARLYGYTF. Here the CDR3 DNA reads TGTGCCAGCAGCTTGGGGGGGGCGCGACTCTATGGCTACACCTTC. V and J are TRBV5-4 and TRBJ1-2; D is possibly TRBD1 (6 bases). Per the germline V gene, CDR1 is SGHNT and CDR2 is YYREEE (reference sequence). Trimming removed 0 bases at V and 4 bases at J, with 13 bases between. This CDR3 comprises 15 residues. Complete variable domain (other parts from reference TRBV5-4 and TRBJ1-2): ETGVTQSPTHLIKTRGQQVTLRCSSQSGHNTVSWYQQALGQGPQFIFQYYREEENGRGNFPPRFSGLQFPNYSSELNVNALELDDSALYLCASSLGGARLYGYTFGSGTRLTVV.

The genes are TRBV6-5 and TRBJ2-7, with 10 positions matching TRBD1. The V segment lost 4 bases and the J segment 2 bases; nucleotides outside the gene matches: 8. CDR1 is MNHEY and CDR2 is SVGAGI in the germline V gene. The CDR3 is 16 amino acids. CDR3: CASSFSWTGGAYEQYF. The CDR3 nucleotides are TGTGCCAGCAGTTTCTCTTGGACAGGGGGAGCCTACGAGCAGTACTTC.

The J gene is TRBJ1-2, the V gene TRBV21-1; the table's D gene call, TRBD1, was not cross checked with the DNA. TRBV21-1 is a listed pseudogene. CDR3 size: 17 residues. The CDR3 region is CASSNYHLIGHHYGYTF. CDR3 DNA: TGTGCCAGCAGCAACTATCACCTCATAGGACACCACTATGGCTACACCTTC.

The chain has TRBV27 and TRBJ1-4; weak D call: TRBD1 (6 bases). This CDR3 spans 18 amino acids. V lost 4 bases to trimming and J lost 8 bases, with 26 bases between them. CDR1 is MNHEY and CDR2 is SMNVEV in the germline V gene (reference sequence). In nucleotides, the CDR3 is TGTGCCAGCAGTTCATCCCTCACAGGGAGATTGACGGGAGAAAAACTGTTTTTT. Its protein is CASSSSLTGRLTGEKLFF.

This chain connects TRBV19 to TRBJ1-5, with D tentatively TRBD1 (5 bases). Germline assignment: CDR1 LNHDA and CDR2 SQIVND (reference sequence). The CDR3 has 15 amino acids. Trimming removed 3 bases from V and 4 bases from J, with 13 bases in between. The CDR3 DNA follows: TGTGCCAGTAGTATGATGCAGGGCGTGAATCAGCCCCAGCATTTT. Its translation is CASSMMQGVNQPQHF.

The rearrangement joins TRBV5-4 to TRBJ2-3; TRBD2 agrees at 10 bases. The junction had 16 bases not matched to a gene; V was cut back by 5 bases and J by 1 base. This CDR3 spans 19 amino acids. Germline-derived CDR1 and CDR2 are SGHNT and YYREEE (reference sequence). CDR3 sequence reads: CASRRAGGGRPPRTDTQYF. In DNA form, the CDR3 reads TGTGCCAGCAGGAGAGCGGGGGGGGGACGACCCCCACGCACAGATACGCAGTATTTT.

This chain uses TRBV7-9 with TRBJ1-3; TRBD1 agrees at 9 bases. This CDR3 has 13 amino acids. Germline V CDR1 and CDR2: SEHNR, FQNEAQ (reference sequence). Losses at the gene ends were 5 bases for V and 8 bases for J; bases not matched to a gene: 4. The CDR3 loop is CASSPRTGDTIYF. CDR3 DNA: TGTGCCAGCAGCCCTCGGACAGGGGACACCATATATTTT. The entire variable domain, with the rest obtained from reference TRBV7-9 and TRBJ1-3, is as follows: DTGVSQNPRHKITKRGQNVTFRCDPISEHNRLYWYRQTLGQGPEFLTYFQNEAQLEKSRLLSDRFSAERPKGSFSTLEIQRTEQGDSAMYLCASSPRTGDTIYFGEGSWLTVV.

CDR3 in amino acids: CASSPGLVSNQPQHF. The CDR3 DNA sequence: TGTGCCAGCAGCCCCGGGTTGGTTTCCAATCAGCCCCAGCATTTT. The chain has TRBV7-2 and TRBJ1-5, with D unclear. This CDR3 has 15 residues. The germline V gene encodes CDR1 SGHTA and CDR2 FQGNSA. The ends were cut back, 5 bases at V and 3 bases at J, with 14 bases in the middle. The complete variable domain, with remaining parts taken from reference TRBV7-2 and TRBJ1-5, reads GAGVSQSPSNKVTEKGKDVELRCDPISGHTALYWYRQSLGQGLEFLIYFQGNSAPDKSGLPSDRFSAERTGGSVSTLTIQRTQQEDSAVYLCASSPGLVSNQPQHFGDGTRLSIL.

V usage is TRBV11-2 and J usage is TRBJ2-3, with 8 bases that match TRBD1. The germline CDR1 and CDR2 sequences are SGHAT and FQNNGV. V trimming: 5 bases; J trimming: 9 bases; junction bases outside the gene matches: 10. The length of the CDR3 is 14 residues. CDR3 bases: TGTGCCAGCAGCCCATCCACGACAGGGGAGACGCAGTATTTT. Translated, it gives CASSPSTTGETQYF.

The chain couples TRBV6-5 to TRBJ1-5; D unresolved. CDR1 is MNHEY, CDR2 SVGAGI, per germline. The CDR3 contains 12 residues. With 4 bases removed from V and 5 bases from J, the gap between germline ends came to 6 bases. CDR3 amino acids: CASSSPYQPQHF. CDR3 bases: TGTGCCAGCAGTTCGCCCTATCAGCCCCAGCATTTT.

The CDR3 loop is CASSVPGQPQHF. The CDR3 DNA follows: TGTGCCAGCAGCGTCCCCGGTCAGCCCCAGCATTTT. This chain connects TRBV6-1 to TRBJ1-5; D unresolved. Germline V gene data show CDR1 as MNHNS and CDR2 as SASEGT. V was pared by 6 bases and J by 6 bases, with 9 bases between. The CDR3 length is 12 residues.

The chain recombines TRBV7-2 with TRBJ2-2; TRBD1 matches 9 bases. The trim removed 3 bases at V and 1 base at J, leaving 12 bases unmatched. The CDR3 sequence is 19 residues long. The V gene's germline CDR1 is SGHTA and CDR2 FQGNSA. For the CDR3, the DNA is TGTGCCAGCAGCTTTGGGACAGGGTTTTCTAGGATGAACACCGGGGAGCTGTTTTTT. This sequence encodes CASSFGTGFSRMNTGELFF.

The V gene is TRBV5-5, the J gene TRBJ2-7; unclear D gene. Germline CDR1 is SGHKS and CDR2 is YYEKEE (reference sequence). The CDR3 consists of 11 residues. Trimming shortened V by 1 base and J by 6 bases, and 5 bases separated the two germline ends. The CDR3 bases are TGTGCCAGCAGCTTGTTCGTCGAGCAGTACTTC. Translating gives CASSLFVEQYF.

The chain employs TRBV2 and TRBJ2-5; D not resolved. The CDR3 has 13 residues. CDR1 is SNHLY, CDR2 FYNNEI, per germline. With 9 bases removed from V and 5 bases from J, the gap between germline ends came to 16 bases. The CDR3 loop is CASRRNPGETQYF. DNA for the CDR3: TGTGCCAGTCGTAGGAATCCTGGGGAGACCCAGTACTTC.

The CDR3, as DNA: TGTGCCAGCTCACCAGGCAGGTGGGGCATGAACACTGAAGCTTTCTTT. It yields the protein CASSPGRWGMNTEAFF. The genes are TRBV18 and TRBJ1-1; a possible D gene is TRBD1 (5 bases). Looked up from germline, CDR1 is KGHSH and CDR2 is LQKENI. The CDR3 has 16 residues. Trimming removed 2 bases at V and 0 bases at J, with 13 bases between.

This clone was seen just once. The CDR3 bases are TGTGCCACCAGCAGAGACTGGGTTGGGAGGGATGGCTACACCTTC. This sequence encodes CATSRDWVGRDGYTF. The chain couples TRBV15 to TRBJ1-2; D gene ambiguous. V was shortened by 0 bases and J by 6 bases, with 14 bases between the two germline ends. CDR1 is LNHNV and CDR2 is YYDKDF in the germline V gene (reference sequence). The CDR3 totals 15 residues.

The rearrangement links TRBV6-4 to TRBJ1-4; TRBD1 matches at 11 bases. V lost 10 bases and J lost 7; bases outside the gene matches: 14. This CDR3 is built from 16 residues. Germline loops: CDR1 MRHNA, CDR2 SNTAGT. CDR3 coding DNA: TGTGCCAACCACCGGGACAGGGGGACGCGGGGTGAAAAACTGTTTTTT. It is translated as CANHRDRGTRGEKLFF.

The CDR3 DNA follows: TGCGCCAGCAGCTTGTCGGGGGGACTATACAATGAGCAGTTCTTC. As protein: CASSLSGGLYNEQFF. The chain uses TRBV5-1 and TRBJ2-1; 7 bases align to TRBD2. The CDR3 sequence is 15 residues long. The J segment lost 4 bases and the V segment lost 1 base, leaving 5 bases of the junction unmatched. Germline CDR1 SGHRS, CDR2 YFSETQ.

The chain has TRBV6-6 and TRBJ1-5; no firm D call. The CDR3 covers 14 residues. Per the germline V gene, CDR1 is MNHNY and CDR2 is SVGAGI (reference sequence). Trimming shortened V by 8 bases and J by 0 bases, and 11 bases separated the two germline ends. CDR3 region: CASVLENSNQPQHF. The CDR3 DNA reads TGTGCCAGCGTATTGGAAAATAGCAATCAGCCCCAGCATTTT.

This clone has a single count. The chain carries TRBV2 and TRBJ2-7; D is possibly TRBD1 or TRBD2 (5 bases each). The CDR3 length is 13 residues. Germline V gene lookup returns CDR1 SNHLY and CDR2 FYNNEI. The V gene lost 10 bases and the J gene lost 3 bases, with 16 bases spanning the gap. The CDR3 sequence: CAIDGAGLYEQYF. For the CDR3, the DNA is TGTGCCATCGATGGGGCGGGTCTCTACGAGCAGTACTTC.

This clone came up once. The chain employs TRBV5-5 and TRBJ1-4; D not certain. The CDR3 sequence is 14 residues long. Germline lookup yields CDR1 SGHKS and CDR2 YYEKEE (reference sequence). The V and J ends lost 1 base and 7 bases respectively, with 11 bases between them. The CDR3 protein is CASSLWGGSEKLFF. DNA for the CDR3: TGTGCCAGCAGCTTGTGGGGTGGTAGTGAAAAACTGTTTTTT.

The chain couples TRBV7-9 to TRBJ2-3, with TRBD2 matching over 9 bases. The ends lost 1 base at V and 2 bases at J; junction bases unmatched: 7. This CDR3 spans 17 amino acids. Germline V lookup: CDR1 SEHNR, CDR2 FQNEAQ (reference sequence). CDR3 amino acids: CASSLVVSGGPTDTQYF. In DNA, the CDR3 is TGTGCCAGCAGCTTAGTAGTCAGCGGGGGGCCCACAGATACGCAGTATTTT.

This chain joins TRBV30 and TRBJ2-7, with a tentative D call TRBD1 (5 bases). Germline loops: CDR1 GTSNPN, CDR2 SVGIG (reference sequence). This CDR3 has 12 amino acids. V was pared by 4 bases and J by 7 bases, with 14 bases between. CDR3 in amino acids: CAWKPDRIEQYF. The CDR3 coding sequence is TGTGCCTGGAAGCCTGACAGAATTGAGCAGTACTTC.

This clone was detected only once. J is TRBJ2-1 and V is TRBV19; 8 bases are shared with TRBD1. Germline loops: CDR1 LNHDA, CDR2 SQIVND (reference sequence). The CDR3 sequence is 16 residues long. Trimming took 3 bases from V and 5 from J; bases not matched to a gene: 9. Written as DNA, the CDR3 is TGTGCCAGTAGTATGGCAGGGGGCGCTTACGACAATGAGCAGTTCTTC. Translated: CASSMAGGAYDNEQFF.

The rearrangement links TRBV28 to TRBJ2-1; D may be TRBD2 (6 bases). This CDR3 comprises 15 residues. Looked up from germline, CDR1 is MDHEN and CDR2 is SYDVKM. The germline V and J ends were trimmed by 7 bases and 6 bases, with 19 bases remaining between them. The CDR3 DNA follows: TGTGCCAGCACAGCGGGTGGCGGGGAGTCCAATGAGCAGTTCTTC. Protein product: CASTAGGGESNEQFF.